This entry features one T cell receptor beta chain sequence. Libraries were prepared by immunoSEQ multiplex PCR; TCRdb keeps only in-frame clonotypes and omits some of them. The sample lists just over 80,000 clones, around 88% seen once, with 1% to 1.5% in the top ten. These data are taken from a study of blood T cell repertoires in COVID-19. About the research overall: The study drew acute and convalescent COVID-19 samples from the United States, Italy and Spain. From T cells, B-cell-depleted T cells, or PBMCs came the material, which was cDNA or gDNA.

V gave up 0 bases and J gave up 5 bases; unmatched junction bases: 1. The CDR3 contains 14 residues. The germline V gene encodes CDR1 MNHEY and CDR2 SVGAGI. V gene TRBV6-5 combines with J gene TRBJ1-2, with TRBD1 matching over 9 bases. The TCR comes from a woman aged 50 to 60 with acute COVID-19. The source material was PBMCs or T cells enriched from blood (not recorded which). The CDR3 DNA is TGTGCCAGCAGTTACTCGGACAGGGGATATGGCTACACCTTC. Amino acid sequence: CASSYSDRGYGYTF.